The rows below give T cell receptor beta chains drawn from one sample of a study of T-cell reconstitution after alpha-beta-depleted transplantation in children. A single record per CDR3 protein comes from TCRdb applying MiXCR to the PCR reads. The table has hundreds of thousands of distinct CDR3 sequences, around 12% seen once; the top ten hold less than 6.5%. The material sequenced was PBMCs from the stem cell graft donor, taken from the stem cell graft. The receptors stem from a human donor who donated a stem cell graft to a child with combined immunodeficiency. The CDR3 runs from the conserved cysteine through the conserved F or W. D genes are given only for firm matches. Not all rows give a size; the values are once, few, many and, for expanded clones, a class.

CDR3aa: CASSPPGIEETQYF
CDR3nt: TGTGCCAGCAGCCCGCCGGGAATAGAAGAGACCCAGTACTTC
abundance: few
j_gene: TRBJ2-5
len: 14
v_gene: TRBV9
d_gene: -

CDR3aa: CSVDSGVTNEKLFF
CDR3nt: TGCAGCGTTGATAGTGGGGTAACTAATGAAAAACTGTTTTTT
abundance: many
j_gene: TRBJ1-4
len: 14
v_gene: TRBV29-1
d_gene: -

CDR3aa: CASSYKLLRDFHYEQYF
CDR3nt: TGTGCCAGCAGTTACAAGCTCCTTCGGGACTTCCACTACGAGCAGTACTTC
abundance: -
j_gene: TRBJ2-7
len: 17
v_gene: TRBV6-5
d_gene: -

CDR3aa: CASSLLSRITNEKLFF
CDR3nt: TGTGCCAGCAGTTTATTATCGAGGATCACTAATGAAAAACTGTTTTTT
abundance: -
j_gene: TRBJ1-4
len: 16
v_gene: TRBV27
d_gene: -

CDR3aa: CASSLLVSGRSETQYF
CDR3nt: TGCGCCAGCAGCTTGTTGGTTAGCGGGAGAAGCGAGACCCAGTACTTC
abundance: few
j_gene: TRBJ2-5
len: 16
v_gene: TRBV5-1
d_gene: TRBD2

CDR3aa: CASSRGTSGSGGTQYF
CDR3nt: TGCGCCAGCAGCCGAGGGACTAGCGGGTCCGGGGGGACCCAGTACTTC
abundance: -
j_gene: TRBJ2-5
len: 16
v_gene: TRBV5-1
d_gene: TRBD2

CDR3aa: CASSFKLRTEAFF
CDR3nt: TGTGCCAGCAGCTTCAAGTTGCGGACTGAAGCTTTCTTT
abundance: few
j_gene: TRBJ1-1
len: 13
v_gene: TRBV7-2
d_gene: -

CDR3aa: CASSELTGGRETQYF
CDR3nt: TGTGCCAGCAGTGAATTGACAGGGGGCAGGGAGACCCAGTACTTC
abundance: many
j_gene: TRBJ2-5
len: 15
v_gene: TRBV6-1
d_gene: TRBD1

CDR3aa: CSGAQSGTPNFSGNTIYF
CDR3nt: TGCAGCGGTGCACAAAGTGGGACACCGAACTTCTCTGGAAACACCATATATTTT
abundance: few
j_gene: TRBJ1-3
len: 18
v_gene: TRBV29-1
d_gene: -

CDR3aa: CSVDGTDSYEQYF
CDR3nt: TGCAGCGTTGATGGGACAGACTCATACGAGCAGTACTTC
abundance: many
j_gene: TRBJ2-7
len: 13
v_gene: TRBV29-1
d_gene: TRBD1

CDR3aa: CASSSALQGEQYF
CDR3nt: TGTGCCAGCAGTTCAGCCTTACAGGGTGAGCAGTACTTC
abundance: many
j_gene: TRBJ2-7
len: 13
v_gene: TRBV11-2
d_gene: -

CDR3aa: CSVEVSYNEQFF
CDR3nt: TGCAGCGTTGAGGTTTCCTACAATGAGCAGTTCTTC
abundance: many
j_gene: TRBJ2-1
len: 12
v_gene: TRBV29-1
d_gene: -

CDR3aa: CSASSGGEGIEKLFF
CDR3nt: TGCAGTGCTAGTTCAGGGGGCGAGGGTATTGAAAAACTGTTTTTT
abundance: -
j_gene: TRBJ1-4
len: 15
v_gene: TRBV20-1
d_gene: TRBD1

CDR3aa: CSAPSAGGNGNEQFF
CDR3nt: TGCAGTGCTCCCAGTGCGGGGGGCAACGGCAATGAGCAGTTCTTC
abundance: few
j_gene: TRBJ2-1
len: 15
v_gene: TRBV20-1
d_gene: TRBD2

CDR3aa: CSVGHYNEQFF
CDR3nt: TGCAGCGTTGGCCACTACAATGAGCAGTTCTTC
abundance: many
j_gene: TRBJ2-1
len: 11
v_gene: TRBV29-1
d_gene: -

CDR3aa: CASSADRGHNEQFF
CDR3nt: TGTGCCAGCAGCGCTGACAGGGGCCACAATGAGCAGTTCTTC
abundance: many
j_gene: TRBJ2-1
len: 14
v_gene: TRBV9
d_gene: TRBD1

CDR3aa: CASSQEGGDFRFTDTQYF
CDR3nt: TGTGCCAGCAGCCAAGAGGGAGGCGACTTTCGTTTCACAGATACGCAGTATTTT
abundance: few
j_gene: TRBJ2-3
len: 18
v_gene: TRBV4-2
d_gene: -

CDR3aa: CASSEASGVVNEQFF
CDR3nt: TGTGCCAGCAGTGAAGCTAGCGGGGTGGTCAATGAGCAGTTCTTC
abundance: few
j_gene: TRBJ2-1
len: 15
v_gene: TRBV2
d_gene: TRBD2

CDR3aa: CASSPDFGGGEQFF
CDR3nt: TGTGCCAGCAGCCCGGACTTCGGTGGGGGTGAGCAGTTCTTC
abundance: few
j_gene: TRBJ2-1
len: 14
v_gene: TRBV7-2
d_gene: -

CDR3aa: CASAPGGAQYEQYF
CDR3nt: TGTGCCAGCGCACCCGGGGGGGCGCAGTACGAGCAGTACTTC
abundance: few
j_gene: TRBJ2-7
len: 14
v_gene: TRBV27
d_gene: TRBD2

CDR3aa: CASSPPLADTQYF
CDR3nt: TGTGCCAGCAGCCCCCCCCTCGCAGATACGCAGTATTTT
abundance: -
j_gene: TRBJ2-3
len: 13
v_gene: TRBV11-3
d_gene: -

CDR3aa: CASSWTSGGVNEQFF
CDR3nt: TGTGCCAGCAGTTGGACTAGCGGGGGGGTCAATGAGCAGTTCTTC
abundance: many
j_gene: TRBJ2-1
len: 15
v_gene: TRBV6-5
d_gene: TRBD2

CDR3aa: CATVDREVGQPQHF
CDR3nt: TGTGCCACCGTGGACAGGGAAGTAGGGCAGCCCCAGCATTTT
abundance: few
j_gene: TRBJ1-5
len: 14
v_gene: TRBV28
d_gene: TRBD1

CDR3aa: CASSRYREGTEAFF
CDR3nt: TGTGCCAGCAGCCGGTACAGGGAGGGGACTGAAGCTTTCTTT
abundance: few
j_gene: TRBJ1-1
len: 14
v_gene: TRBV7-3
d_gene: -

CDR3aa: CASSPIGQGITTDTQYF
CDR3nt: TGCGCCAGCAGCCCCATTGGGCAGGGTATCACCACAGATACGCAGTATTTT
abundance: few
j_gene: TRBJ2-3
len: 17
v_gene: TRBV5-1
d_gene: -

CDR3aa: CASSFQGALVEAKNIQYF
CDR3nt: TGTGCCAGCAGCTTTCAGGGGGCATTGGTCGAAGCCAAAAACATTCAGTACTTC
abundance: -
j_gene: TRBJ2-4
len: 18
v_gene: TRBV11-2
d_gene: TRBD1

CDR3aa: CASTLLASAGELFF
CDR3nt: TGTGCCAGCACTCTCCTAGCAAGCGCCGGGGAGCTGTTTTTT
abundance: -
j_gene: TRBJ2-2
len: 14
v_gene: TRBV6-2/TRBV6-3
d_gene: -

CDR3aa: CASSYSSGDTGELFF
CDR3nt: TGTGCCAGCAGTTACTCTAGCGGAGACACCGGGGAGCTGTTTTTT
abundance: many
j_gene: TRBJ2-2
len: 15
v_gene: TRBV6-5
d_gene: -

CDR3aa: CASSPVAGEQFF
CDR3nt: TGTGCCAGCAGCCCAGTAGCGGGAGAGCAGTTCTTC
abundance: many
j_gene: TRBJ2-1
len: 12
v_gene: TRBV12-3/TRBV12-4
d_gene: TRBD2

CDR3aa: CASSQQGRGFMANEQFF
CDR3nt: TGCGCCAGCAGCCAGCAGGGGCGGGGGTTTATGGCTAATGAGCAGTTCTTC
abundance: many
j_gene: TRBJ2-1
len: 17
v_gene: TRBV5-1
d_gene: -